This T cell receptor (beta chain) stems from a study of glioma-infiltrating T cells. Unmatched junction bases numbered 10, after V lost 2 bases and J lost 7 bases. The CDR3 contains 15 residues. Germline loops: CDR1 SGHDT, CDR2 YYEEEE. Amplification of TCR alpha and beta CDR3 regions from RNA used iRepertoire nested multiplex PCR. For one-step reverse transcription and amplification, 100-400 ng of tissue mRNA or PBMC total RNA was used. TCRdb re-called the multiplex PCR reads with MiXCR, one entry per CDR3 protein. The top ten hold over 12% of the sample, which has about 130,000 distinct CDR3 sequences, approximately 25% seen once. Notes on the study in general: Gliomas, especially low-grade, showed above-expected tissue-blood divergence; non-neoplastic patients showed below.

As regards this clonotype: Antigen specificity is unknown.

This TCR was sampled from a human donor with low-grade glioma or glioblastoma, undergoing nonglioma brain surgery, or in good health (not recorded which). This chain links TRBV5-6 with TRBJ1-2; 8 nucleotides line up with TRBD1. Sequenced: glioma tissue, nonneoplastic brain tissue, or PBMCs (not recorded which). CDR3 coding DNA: TGTGCCAGCAGCTTAATTCAGGGGGCTGGGGGTGGCTACACCTTC. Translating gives CASSLIQGAGGGYTF. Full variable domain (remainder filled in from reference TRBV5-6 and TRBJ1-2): DAGVTQSPTHLIKTRGQQVTLRCSPKSGHDTVSWYQQALGQGPQFIFQYYEEEERQRGNFPDRFSGHQFPNYSSELNVNALLLGDSALYLCASSLIQGAGGGYTFGSGTRLTVV.